This is a list of T cell receptor beta chains from one sample in a study of T cells in Graves' hyperthyroidism and ophthalmopathy. MiXCR, applied by TCRdb to the multiplex PCR reads, yields one record per CDR3 protein. The sample lists nearly 600,000 distinct CDR3 sequences; about 14% were seen once. The sequenced sample consisted of blood. These receptor sequences come from a woman aged 25 to 39 with Graves' hyperthyroidism that later progressed to Graves' ophthalmopathy. Each CDR3 is given with its conserved first and last residue. A D gene is named only where the DNA matches it firmly. Not every row has a clone size; where given, it reads once, few, many or a size class.

v_call	j_call	clone_size	d_call	cdr3_aa	cdr3_nt
TRBV19	TRBJ2-5	few	TRBD1	CASSPTSGTGGGSETQYF	TGTGCCAGTAGCCCTACCTCCGGGACAGGGGGCGGCTCAGAGACCCAGTACTTC
TRBV6-1	TRBJ2-2	many	TRBD1	CASSDLSARGRLSWELFF	TGTGCCAGCAGTGACCTTTCTGCCAGGGGGCGATTAAGCTGGGAGCTGTTTTTT
TRBV20-1	TRBJ2-7	.	TRBD2	CSATHSGPLYEQYF	TGCAGTGCTACCCATAGCGGGCCTCTCTACGAGCAGTACTTC
TRBV11-3	TRBJ2-1	.	TRBD2	CASSLGLAYYNEQFF	TGTGCCAGCAGCTTAGGACTAGCTTACTACAATGAGCAGTTCTTC
TRBV3-1	TRBJ2-1	many	TRBD1	CASSLVGDRGKNEQFF	TGTGCCAGCAGCCTTGTCGGGGACAGGGGGAAAAATGAGCAGTTCTTC
TRBV28	TRBJ2-1	many	TRBD2	CASSLSLWGGEYNEQFF	TGTGCCAGCAGTTTATCCCTATGGGGGGGTGAATACAATGAGCAGTTCTTC
TRBV30	TRBJ1-2	many	.	CAWSVGSLLSGYTF	TGTGCCTGGAGTGTTGGCAGTCTACTAAGCGGCTACACCTTC
TRBV6-2/TRBV6-3	TRBJ2-7	.	TRBD2	CASSYYSGSSSYEQYF	TGTGCCAGCAGTTATTATAGCGGGTCGAGCTCCTACGAGCAGTACTTC
TRBV27	TRBJ2-3	many	.	CASRPLPILKRTDTQYF	TGTGCCAGCAGACCCCTACCTATTCTTAAGCGCACAGATACGCAGTATTTT
TRBV3-1	TRBJ2-4	few	TRBD2	CASSPTGGRTGGIQYF	TGTGCCAGCAGCCCGACTGGCGGGAGGACCGGGGGCATTCAGTACTTC
TRBV29-1	TRBJ1-1	many	.	CSVEGPNTEAFF	TGCAGCGTTGAGGGACCGAACACTGAAGCTTTCTTT
TRBV2	TRBJ1-4	.	.	CASSETGRSEKLFF	TGTGCCAGCAGTGAAACCGGGAGGAGTGAAAAACTGTTTTTT
TRBV7-9	TRBJ2-1	many	TRBD1	CASSGTGGAYNEQFF	TGTGCCAGCAGCGGCACAGGGGGCGCCTACAATGAGCAGTTCTTC
TRBV19	TRBJ2-3	.	.	CASSIGQTADTQYF	TGTGCCAGTAGTATTGGACAGACCGCGGATACGCAGTATTTT
TRBV19	TRBJ1-2	many	.	CASRTPSGANYGYTF	TGTGCCAGTAGAACCCCCAGCGGAGCTAACTATGGCTACACCTTC
TRBV7-2	TRBJ2-3	.	.	CASSLASGTSTDTQYF	TGTGCCAGCAGCTTAGCGTCGGGGACTAGCACAGATACGCAGTATTTT
TRBV20-1	TRBJ2-7	few	.	CSASNLRVFYEQYF	TGCAGTGCTAGTAACCTCCGGGTGTTCTACGAGCAGTACTTC
TRBV27	TRBJ2-7	.	.	CATMDSSYEQYF	TGTGCCACCATGGACAGCTCCTACGAGCAGTACTTC
TRBV5-1	TRBJ2-2	many	TRBD1	CASFGQGVTGELFF	TGCGCCAGCTTTGGACAGGGTGTCACCGGGGAGCTGTTTTTT
TRBV6-1	TRBJ2-7	many	TRBD2	CASSEILAGDDEQYF	TGTGCCAGCAGTGAAATCCTAGCGGGAGACGACGAGCAGTACTTC
TRBV2	TRBJ2-3	many	.	CASNTDLTDTQYF	TGTGCCAGCAATACAGATCTCACAGATACGCAGTATTTT
TRBV12-3/TRBV12-4	TRBJ1-4	.	TRBD1	CASSGGQGETEKLFF	TGTGCCAGCAGCGGCGGACAGGGAGAAACTGAAAAACTGTTTTTT
TRBV28	TRBJ2-2	many	.	CASTASGQANTGELFF	TGTGCCAGCACCGCCTCGGGACAAGCGAACACCGGGGAGCTGTTTTTT
TRBV28	TRBJ1-5	few	.	CASSPIGDGPLMTQHF	TGTGCCAGCAGTCCTATTGGAGACGGACCCTTAATGACCCAGCATTTT
TRBV12-3/TRBV12-4	TRBJ2-1	many	.	CASTVPGDEQFF	TGTGCCAGCACCGTGCCAGGGGATGAGCAGTTCTTC
TRBV7-2	TRBJ1-6	many	TRBD1	CASSPRTGSYNSPLHF	TGTGCCAGCAGCCCCAGGACAGGCAGCTATAATTCACCCCTCCACTTT
TRBV7-9	TRBJ2-3	.	.	CASSFRLSDGDTQYF	TGTGCCAGCAGCTTTCGCCTCAGTGATGGAGATACGCAGTATTTT
TRBV2	TRBJ2-5	many	.	CASRVGETQYF	TGTGCCAGCCGTGTGGGAGAGACCCAGTACTTC
TRBV20-1	TRBJ2-7	many	.	CSARDSTGSSYEQYF	TGCAGTGCTAGAGATTCTACTGGCAGCTCCTACGAGCAGTACTTC
TRBV6-1	TRBJ1-6	many	.	CASTSTADSPLHF	TGTGCCAGCACGAGCACAGCCGATTCACCCCTCCACTTT
TRBV25-1	TRBJ1-6	many	TRBD1	CASSEYLFGQGEDSPLHF	TGTGCCAGCAGTGAGTACCTCTTTGGACAGGGAGAGGATTCACCCCTCCACTTT
TRBV20-1	TRBJ2-7	many	TRBD1	CSARGGQGVLVHEQYF	TGCAGTGCTAGGGGGGGACAGGGTGTCTTAGTCCACGAGCAGTACTTC
TRBV2	TRBJ2-1	many	TRBD2	CASSIRGGSSYNEQFF	TGTGCCAGCAGCATCCGCGGCGGGAGCTCCTACAATGAGCAGTTCTTC
TRBV28	TRBJ2-7	.	.	CASTVPHRVGSSFTTYEQYF	TGTGCCAGCACCGTGCCCCACAGGGTGGGTAGTAGCTTTACCACCTACGAGCAGTACTTC
TRBV7-2	TRBJ1-5	many	.	CAREGGNYSNQPQHF	TGTGCCAGGGAGGGGGGGAACTATAGCAATCAGCCCCAGCATTTT
TRBV20-1	TRBJ2-7	few	TRBD2	CSARKIGTGTSGPGVPYEQYF	TGCAGTGCTAGAAAGATTGGAACCGGGACTAGCGGGCCTGGGGTTCCCTACGAGCAGTACTTC
TRBV9	TRBJ2-3	.	TRBD2	CASSVVASGSSDTQYF	TGTGCCAGCAGCGTAGTGGCTAGCGGGAGCTCAGATACGCAGTATTTT
TRBV19	TRBJ2-3	many	.	CASSFFSSGTFTDTQYF	TGTGCCAGTAGTTTCTTCTCTTCCGGGACCTTCACAGATACGCAGTATTTT
TRBV27	TRBJ1-5	many	TRBD1	CASSTDRVRNQPQHF	TGTGCCAGCAGTACTGACAGGGTTCGCAATCAGCCCCAGCATTTT
TRBV5-1	TRBJ2-5	many	TRBD2	CASSYGLAGLKQETQYF	TGCGCCAGCAGCTACGGACTAGCGGGATTAAAGCAAGAGACCCAGTACTTC
TRBV29-1	TRBJ1-4	many	TRBD1	CSVVAGGNEKLFF	TGCAGCGTTGTGGCAGGGGGGAATGAAAAACTGTTTTTT